A selection of T cell receptor beta chains follows, all from one sample in a study of blood T cell dynamics during melanoma immunotherapy. Generated by immunoSEQ multiplex PCR, the TCRdb table keeps only in-frame clones and is missing some. The data contain thousands of clones, 70% to 90% of them seen just once; the ten biggest clones take up roughly 6.7%. This sample comprised blood, obtained from a patient treated with checkpoint blockade. These receptors all stem from a human donor with melanoma. CDR3s include the opening cysteine and the closing phenylalanine or tryptophan. The order of the fields is clone size, D gene, V gene, J gene, CDR3 DNA, CDR3 protein. The D gene is left open where the match is weak. Rows may omit the clone size; those that give it use once, few, many or a size class.

clone size: once
D gene: -
V gene: TRBV4-1
J gene: TRBJ2-3
CDR3 DNA: TGCGCCAGCAGCCAAGACAGGACAGATACGCAGTATTTT
CDR3 protein: CASSQDRTDTQYF

clone size: -
D gene: -
V gene: TRBV10-3
J gene: TRBJ1-1
CDR3 DNA: TGTGCCATCAGTGAGAGGCCTGATACTGAAGCTTTCTTT
CDR3 protein: CAISERPDTEAFF

clone size: -
D gene: -
V gene: TRBV10-1
J gene: TRBJ2-7
CDR3 DNA: TGCGCCAGCAGTGAGCAGGGCGACTACGAGCAGTACTTC
CDR3 protein: CASSEQGDYEQYF

clone size: -
D gene: -
V gene: TRBV5-6
J gene: TRBJ1-1
CDR3 DNA: TGTGCCAGCAGCTCCCCCCCGGGGAACACTGAAGCTTTCTTT
CDR3 protein: CASSSPPGNTEAFF

clone size: -
D gene: -
V gene: TRBV6-5
J gene: TRBJ1-5
CDR3 DNA: TGTGCCAGCACCCCGGACAGAGCGCAGCCCCAGCATTTT
CDR3 protein: CASTPDRAQPQHF

clone size: -
D gene: -
V gene: TRBV4-3
J gene: TRBJ2-7
CDR3 DNA: TGCGCCAGCACCCTGATCTTATACGAGCAGTACTTC
CDR3 protein: CASTLILYEQYF

clone size: -
D gene: TRBD2
V gene: TRBV5-1
J gene: TRBJ2-1
CDR3 DNA: TGCGCCAGCAGCTTTGAAGCGGGGGGCTCCTACAATGAGCAGTTCTTC
CDR3 protein: CASSFEAGGSYNEQFF

clone size: once
D gene: TRBD2
V gene: TRBV9
J gene: TRBJ2-3
CDR3 DNA: TGTGCCAGCAGCCCCTCTAGCGGGGGGCTGGATACGCAGTATTTT
CDR3 protein: CASSPSSGGLDTQYF

clone size: -
D gene: TRBD1
V gene: TRBV28
J gene: TRBJ1-6
CDR3 DNA: TGTGCCAGCAGGACACCGGGACAGGGCTATTCACCCCTCCACTTT
CDR3 protein: CASRTPGQGYSPLHF

clone size: -
D gene: -
V gene: TRBV5-5
J gene: TRBJ1-5
CDR3 DNA: TGTGCCAGCGAAGGGACACCGGAGAATCAGCCCCAGCATTTT
CDR3 protein: CASEGTPENQPQHF

clone size: once
D gene: -
V gene: TRBV6-4
J gene: TRBJ2-5
CDR3 DNA: TGTGCCAGCAGTGACTTCCTCCAAAAGGGGTACCAAGAGACCCAGTACTTC
CDR3 protein: CASSDFLQKGYQETQYF

clone size: -
D gene: TRBD1
V gene: TRBV18
J gene: TRBJ1-4
CDR3 DNA: TGTGCCAGCTCACCACGGACAGGTTCGTTGAATGAAAAACTGTTTTTT
CDR3 protein: CASSPRTGSLNEKLFF

clone size: -
D gene: -
V gene: TRBV7-3
J gene: TRBJ2-3
CDR3 DNA: TGTGCCAGCAGCTTATCCCGCACAGATACGCAGTATTTT
CDR3 protein: CASSLSRTDTQYF

clone size: -
D gene: -
V gene: TRBV6-6
J gene: TRBJ1-2
CDR3 DNA: TGTGCCAGCAGTCAGGACAGAGTTTATGGCTACACCTTC
CDR3 protein: CASSQDRVYGYTF

clone size: -
D gene: TRBD1
V gene: TRBV7-9
J gene: TRBJ1-1
CDR3 DNA: TGTGCCAGCAGCTTAGCGGGACAGGGCCGTGAGACTGAAGCTTTCTTT
CDR3 protein: CASSLAGQGRETEAFF

clone size: -
D gene: TRBD1
V gene: TRBV6-5
J gene: TRBJ1-2
CDR3 DNA: TGTGCCAGCAGTTACTCCACAGGGGCTAACTATGGCTACACCTTC
CDR3 protein: CASSYSTGANYGYTF

clone size: -
D gene: TRBD1
V gene: TRBV28
J gene: TRBJ2-1
CDR3 DNA: TGTGCCACCCAAGCAGGGGGATCCTACAATGAACAGTTCTTC
CDR3 protein: CATQAGGSYNEQFF

clone size: few
D gene: -
V gene: TRBV28
J gene: TRBJ1-1
CDR3 DNA: TGTGCCAGCAGTTTACTACAGGTGAACACTGAAGCTTTCTTT
CDR3 protein: CASSLLQVNTEAFF

clone size: once
D gene: TRBD1
V gene: TRBV7-9
J gene: TRBJ2-1
CDR3 DNA: TGTGCCAGCAGCCTCTCCGGGACAGGCTCCTACAATGAGCAGTTCTTC
CDR3 protein: CASSLSGTGSYNEQFF

clone size: -
D gene: TRBD2
V gene: TRBV6-1
J gene: TRBJ2-1
CDR3 DNA: TGTGCCAGCAGTGAGGAGACGGGGGGGTCCAATGAGCAGTTCTTC
CDR3 protein: CASSEETGGSNEQFF

clone size: -
D gene: TRBD1
V gene: TRBV6-4
J gene: TRBJ2-4
CDR3 DNA: TGTGCCAGCAGTGACGGACAGGGTAACATTCAGTACTTC
CDR3 protein: CASSDGQGNIQYF

clone size: -
D gene: TRBD1
V gene: TRBV5-8
J gene: TRBJ2-7
CDR3 DNA: TGTGCCAGCAGCCCCGGGACAGGGGTCTACGAGCAGTACTTC
CDR3 protein: CASSPGTGVYEQYF

clone size: -
D gene: -
V gene: TRBV18
J gene: TRBJ2-7
CDR3 DNA: TGTGCCAGCTCACCACCTTTAGGTTCCTACGAGCAGTACTTC
CDR3 protein: CASSPPLGSYEQYF

clone size: -
D gene: -
V gene: TRBV6-1
J gene: TRBJ1-5
CDR3 DNA: TGTGCCAGCAGTGACCTGGGGGATAGCAATCAGCCCCAGCATTTT
CDR3 protein: CASSDLGDSNQPQHF

clone size: once
D gene: -
V gene: TRBV6-1
J gene: TRBJ2-1
CDR3 DNA: TGTGTCAGCAGTGAACCCGACGTCTCAAGCTCCTACAATGAGCAGTTCTTC
CDR3 protein: CVSSEPDVSSSYNEQFF

clone size: -
D gene: -
V gene: TRBV5-6
J gene: TRBJ2-7
CDR3 DNA: TGTGCCAGCAGCTTGGTATACAGAGATAGAGAGCAGTACTTC
CDR3 protein: CASSLVYRDREQYF

clone size: few
D gene: -
V gene: TRBV5-5
J gene: TRBJ1-5
CDR3 DNA: TGTGCCAGCAGCTATGGCGGTTCAGGGCCAAATCAGCCCCAGCATTTT
CDR3 protein: CASSYGGSGPNQPQHF